Each of the 9 T cell receptor beta chains below was sequenced from the same sample in a study of breast tumors, draining lymph nodes, adjacent tissues. Breast cancer patients provided tissue from their axillary draining lymph nodes. TCRdb itself ran the multiplex PCR reads through MiXCR, one entry per CDR3 protein. Here the sample spans about 130,000 distinct CDR3 sequences, 21% being singletons. Sequenced sample: axillary lymph node tissue. The receptor set was obtained from a female donor with breast cancer. Some clones in this sample may be carry-over from other donors' samples.

Comments on this clonotype: Possible read error: a much larger clone is one base away. The final CDR3 position lacks the conserved phenylalanine or tryptophan, pointing to a likely read error. This chain joins TRBV20-1 and TRBJ1-6; 8 nucleotides agree with TRBD1. The CDR3 loop spans 16 amino acids. Germline CDR1 is DFQATT and CDR2 is SNEGSKA (reference sequence). The ends lost 6 bases at V and 6 bases at J; junction bases unmatched: 13. CDR3 coding DNA: TGCAGTGCCCCCTCAACAGGGGGAGGGGGTAATTCACCCCTCCACCTT. It codes for CSAPSTGGGGNSPLHL.

In this sample, this clonotype turned up a few times. The V call is TRBV12-3 or TRBV12-4, the J call TRBJ2-2; 11 bases match TRBD2. The CDR3 has 18 residues. J gave up 4 bases and V 3 bases, and 10 bases lay outside the gene matches. CDR3 sequence reads: CASSFLSYGTSGTGELFF. CDR3 coding DNA: TGTGCCAGCAGTTTCCTTAGCTATGGGACTAGCGGCACCGGGGAGCTGTTTTTT.

This rearrangement joins TRBV3-1 to TRBJ1-4, with D unclear. CDR3 size: 15 residues. Trimming cost V 4 bases and J 1 base, with 10 bases left between them. Germline V lookup: CDR1 LGHDT, CDR2 YNNKEL (reference sequence). The CDR3 loop is CASSRGQLTNEKLFF. In DNA form, the CDR3 reads TGTGCCAGCAGCCGAGGCCAGCTAACTAATGAAAAACTGTTTTTT.

In its sample, this clonotype was seen many times. J is TRBJ1-3 and V is TRBV6-5, with unresolved D. CDR3 length: 15 residues. Germline assignment: CDR1 MNHEY and CDR2 SVGAGI. V shed 0 bases and J shed 1 base, with 7 bases lying between them. CDR3 sequence: CASSYSTGSGNTIYF. DNA of the CDR3: TGTGCCAGCAGTTACTCGACCGGGTCTGGAAACACCATATATTTT.

This clonotype was seen repeatedly, ten times or more. This sequence joins TRBV18 and TRBJ2-7; 14 bases are shared with TRBD2. V gave up 2 bases and J gave up 1 base; unmatched junction bases: 1. Germline CDR1 reads KGHSH; CDR2 reads LQKENI. The CDR3 extends over 16 amino acids. The CDR3 nucleotides are TGTGCCAGCTCACCAAGACTAGCGGGAGGGTCCTACGAGCAGTACTTC. Translation: CASSPRLAGGSYEQYF.

This clonotype was seen repeatedly, ten times or more. Compared with germline, one end of the junction differs, possibly owing to a read error. The chain uses TRBV6-6 and TRBJ2-5; the D is unclear. This CDR3 is 11 amino acids long. CDR1 is MNHNY, CDR2 SVGAGI, per germline (reference sequence). For the CDR3, the DNA is TGTGCCAGCAGTTACTCCCGGAAGTTGGACTTC. Residues: CASSYSRKLDF.

This clonotype showed up many times. The rearrangement links TRBV9 to TRBJ2-2, with 12 bases fitting TRBD2. The V segment lost 3 bases and the J segment 2 bases; nucleotides outside the gene matches: 2. CDR3 length equals 16 residues. CDR1 and CDR2 from the germline V gene are SGDLS and YYNGEE. The CDR3: CASSGLAGVNTGELFF. The CDR3 region has the DNA TGTGCCAGCAGCGGACTAGCGGGAGTTAACACCGGGGAGCTGTTTTTT.

At least ten counts were recorded for this clonotype. The chain uses TRBV6-1 and TRBJ2-1, with 16 bases aligning to TRBD2. The V gene's germline CDR1 is MNHNS and CDR2 SASEGT. The CDR3 contains 19 residues. The V gene end was trimmed by 3 bases and the J gene end by 8 bases; junction bases not matched to a gene: 13. This CDR3 reads CASSDPDREGLAGGYEQFF. DNA of the CDR3: TGTGCCAGCAGTGACCCGGACAGGGAGGGACTAGCGGGAGGGTATGAGCAGTTCTTC.

The V call is TRBV28, the J call TRBJ2-1; no definite D call. V shed 6 bases and J shed 0 bases, with 9 bases lying between them. In germline, CDR1 is MDHEN, CDR2 SYDVKM. This CDR3 is 14 amino acids long. CDR3 residues: CASRRMSSYNEQFF. The CDR3 DNA follows: TGTGCCAGCAGGAGAATGAGCTCCTACAATGAGCAGTTCTTC.